This T cell receptor beta chain was sequenced in a study of blood T cell repertoires in COVID-19. Study-wide context: Samples taken during acute and convalescent COVID-19 were collected in the United States, Italy and Spain.

The CDR3 extends over 13 amino acids. Germline V lookup: CDR1 MGHDK, CDR2 SYGVNS. V lost 1 base and J 4 bases, leaving 8 bases between the germline ends. This clone is a singleton in its sample. In the authors' workflow: Amplifying reference gene primers gave estimates of nucleated cell counts. Sequencing used immunoSEQ multiplex PCR; TCRdb keeps in-frame clones, though not all of them. D and trimming come from the DNA, and the V and J calls and clone size come from that table. The sample holds approximately 500,000 clones, 80% to 90% seen once. Sequenced material: peripheral blood. The J gene is TRBJ2-7, the V gene TRBV25-1, with no clear D. The clonotype comes from a man between 18 and 29 years old with COVID-19, enrolled during active disease. CDR3 loop: CASSESGFYEQYF. The DNA for the CDR3 is TGTGCCAGCAGTGAATCGGGTTTTTACGAGCAGTACTTC.